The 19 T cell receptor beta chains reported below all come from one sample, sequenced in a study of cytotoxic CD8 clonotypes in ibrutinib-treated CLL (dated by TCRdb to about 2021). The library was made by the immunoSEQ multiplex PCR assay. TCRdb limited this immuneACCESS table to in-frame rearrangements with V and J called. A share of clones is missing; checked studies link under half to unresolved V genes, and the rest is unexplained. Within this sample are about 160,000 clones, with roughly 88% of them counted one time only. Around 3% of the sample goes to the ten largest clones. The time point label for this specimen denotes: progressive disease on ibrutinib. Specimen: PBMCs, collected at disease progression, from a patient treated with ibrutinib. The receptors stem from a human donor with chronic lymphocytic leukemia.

The CDR3 protein is CASSQLRMKTDTQYF. The DNA of the CDR3 is TGCGCCAGCAGTCAACTGCGGATGAAGACAGATACGCAGTATTTT. This sequence joins TRBV23-1 and TRBJ2-3; D not resolved. TRBV23-1 is placed among ORFs of uncertain function. The CDR3 contains 15 residues. The V end was cut by 2 bases, the J end by 3 bases, with 12 bases between.

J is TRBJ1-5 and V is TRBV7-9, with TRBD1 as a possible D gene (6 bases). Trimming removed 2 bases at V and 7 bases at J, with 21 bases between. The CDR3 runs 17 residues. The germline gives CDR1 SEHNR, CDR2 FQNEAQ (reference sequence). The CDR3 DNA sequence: TGTGCCAGCAGCTTAACCCGGGGGGCTGGGATAGACCAGCCCCAGCATTTT. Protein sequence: CASSLTRGAGIDQPQHF.

The CDR3 spells CASGQGLAGSGELFF. CDR3 coding DNA: TGCGCCAGCGGACAGGGACTAGCGGGATCAGGGGAGCTGTTTTTT. This chain links TRBV5-1 with TRBJ2-2, with TRBD2 matching 13 bases. CDR1 and CDR2 from the germline V gene are SGHRS and YFSETQ. The CDR3 length is 15 residues. Trimming cost V 7 bases and J 8 bases; bases outside gene matches: 8.

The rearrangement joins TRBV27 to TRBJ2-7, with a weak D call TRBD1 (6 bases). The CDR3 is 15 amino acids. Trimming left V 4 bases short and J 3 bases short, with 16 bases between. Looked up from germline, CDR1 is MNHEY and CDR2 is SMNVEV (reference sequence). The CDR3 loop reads CASSSSGANSYEQYF. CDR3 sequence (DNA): TGTGCCAGCAGTTCATCAGGGGCCAACAGCTACGAGCAGTACTTC.

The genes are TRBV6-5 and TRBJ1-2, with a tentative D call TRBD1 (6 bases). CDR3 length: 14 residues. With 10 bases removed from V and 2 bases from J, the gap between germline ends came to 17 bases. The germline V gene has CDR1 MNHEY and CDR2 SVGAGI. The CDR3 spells CATQVGGVNYGYTF. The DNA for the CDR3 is TGTGCCACCCAGGTGGGGGGCGTGAACTATGGCTACACCTTC.

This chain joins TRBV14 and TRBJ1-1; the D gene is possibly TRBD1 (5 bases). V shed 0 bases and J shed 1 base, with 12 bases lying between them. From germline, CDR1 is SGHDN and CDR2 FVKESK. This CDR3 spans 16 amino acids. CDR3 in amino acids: CASSQDLWGQNTEAFF. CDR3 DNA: TGTGCCAGCAGCCAAGATCTGTGGGGCCAGAACACTGAAGCTTTCTTT.

In DNA, the CDR3 is TGTGCCAGCAGCCTTACTGGAAACACCATATATTTT. It translates to CASSLTGNTIYF. The V and J genes are TRBV7-2 and TRBJ1-3, with D hard to call. Germline lookup yields CDR1 SGHTA and CDR2 FQGNSA. The CDR3 consists of 12 residues. V lost 5 bases to trimming and J lost 2 bases, with 4 bases between them.

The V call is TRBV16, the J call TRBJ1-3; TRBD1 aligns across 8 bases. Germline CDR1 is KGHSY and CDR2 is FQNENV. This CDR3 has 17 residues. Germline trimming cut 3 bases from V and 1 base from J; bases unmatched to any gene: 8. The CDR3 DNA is TGTGCCAGCAGCCACTACTCGGACAGGGCATCTGGAAACACCATATATTTT. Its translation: CASSHYSDRASGNTIYF.

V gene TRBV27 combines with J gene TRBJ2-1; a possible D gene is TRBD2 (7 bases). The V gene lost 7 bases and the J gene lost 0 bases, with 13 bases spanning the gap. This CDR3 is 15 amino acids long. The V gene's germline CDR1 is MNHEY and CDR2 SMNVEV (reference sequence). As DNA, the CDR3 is TGTGCCAGCAACGGAGGGGGGGACTCCTACAATGAGCAGTTCTTC. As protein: CASNGGGDSYNEQFF.

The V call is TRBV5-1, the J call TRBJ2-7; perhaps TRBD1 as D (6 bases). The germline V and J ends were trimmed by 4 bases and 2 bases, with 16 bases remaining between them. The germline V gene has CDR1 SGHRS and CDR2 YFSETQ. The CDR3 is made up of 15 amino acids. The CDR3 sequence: CASSQWGRGPYEQYF. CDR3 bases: TGCGCCAGCAGCCAGTGGGGCAGGGGACCCTACGAGCAGTACTTC.

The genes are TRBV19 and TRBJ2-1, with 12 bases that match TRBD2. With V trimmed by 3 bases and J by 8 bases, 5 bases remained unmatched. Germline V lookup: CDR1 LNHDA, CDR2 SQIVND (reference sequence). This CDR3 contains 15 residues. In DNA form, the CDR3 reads TGTGCCAGTAGTATGGTGACTAGCGGGAGCGATGAGCAGTTCTTC. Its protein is CASSMVTSGSDEQFF.

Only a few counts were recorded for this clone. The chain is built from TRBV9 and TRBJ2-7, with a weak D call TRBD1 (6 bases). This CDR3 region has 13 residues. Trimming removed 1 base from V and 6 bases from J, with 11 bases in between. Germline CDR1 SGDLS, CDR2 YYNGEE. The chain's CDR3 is CASSVTGNGEQYF. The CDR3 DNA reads TGTGCCAGCAGCGTAACAGGGAACGGCGAGCAGTACTTC.

Here the CDR3 reads CASSLSGDSPLHF. For the CDR3, the DNA is TGTGCCAGCAGCTTATCTGGTGATTCACCCCTCCACTTT. J is TRBJ1-6 and V is TRBV7-2, with D uncertain. V was shortened by 2 bases and J by 8 bases, with 7 bases between the two germline ends. Looked up from germline, CDR1 is SGHTA and CDR2 is FQGNSA. The CDR3 runs 13 residues.

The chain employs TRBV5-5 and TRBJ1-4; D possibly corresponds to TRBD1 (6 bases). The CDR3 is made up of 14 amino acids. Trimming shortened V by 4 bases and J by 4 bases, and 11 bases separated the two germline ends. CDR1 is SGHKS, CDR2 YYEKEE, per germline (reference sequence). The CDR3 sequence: CASSPGQINEKLFF. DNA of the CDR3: TGTGCCAGCAGCCCTGGACAGATTAATGAAAAACTGTTTTTT.

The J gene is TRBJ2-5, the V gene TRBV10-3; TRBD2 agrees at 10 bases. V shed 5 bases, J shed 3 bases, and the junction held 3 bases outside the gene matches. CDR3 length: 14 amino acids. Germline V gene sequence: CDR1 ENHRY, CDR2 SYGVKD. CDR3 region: CAISSGRAEETQYF. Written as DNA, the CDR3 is TGTGCCATCAGTAGCGGGAGGGCCGAAGAGACCCAGTACTTC.

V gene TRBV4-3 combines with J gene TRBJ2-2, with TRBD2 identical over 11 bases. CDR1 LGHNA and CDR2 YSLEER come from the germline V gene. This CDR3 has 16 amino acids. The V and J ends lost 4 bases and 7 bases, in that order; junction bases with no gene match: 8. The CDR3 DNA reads TGCGCCAGCAGCCCCGAACTAGCGGGAGAAGACGGGGAGCTGTTTTTT. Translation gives CASSPELAGEDGELFF.

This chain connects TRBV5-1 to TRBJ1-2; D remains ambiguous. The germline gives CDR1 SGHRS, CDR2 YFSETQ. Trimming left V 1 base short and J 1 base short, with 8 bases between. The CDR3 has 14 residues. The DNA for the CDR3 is TGCGCCAGCAGCTTGCGGAGGGTTAACTATGGCTACACCTTC. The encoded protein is CASSLRRVNYGYTF.

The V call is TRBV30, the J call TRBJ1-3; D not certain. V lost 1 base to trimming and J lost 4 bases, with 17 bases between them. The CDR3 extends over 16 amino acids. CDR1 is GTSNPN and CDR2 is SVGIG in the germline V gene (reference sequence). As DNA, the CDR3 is TGTGCCTGGAGTGCTTCCGGATCTTTTGGAGGAAACACCATATATTTT. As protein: CAWSASGSFGGNTIYF.

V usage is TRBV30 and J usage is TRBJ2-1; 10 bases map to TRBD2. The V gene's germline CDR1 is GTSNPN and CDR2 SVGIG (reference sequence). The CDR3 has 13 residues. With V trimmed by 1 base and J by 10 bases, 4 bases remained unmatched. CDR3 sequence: CAWSDEGLAEQFF. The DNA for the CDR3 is TGTGCCTGGAGTGACGAGGGACTAGCGGAGCAGTTCTTC.